What follows describes a single TCR beta chain. The sample holds many counts of this clone. Its antigen is not yet known. Base qualities were left out, and no much larger clone turns up one base away. Preparation of the library involved PCR. Sequencing was performed on an Illumina HiSeq 4000. High-throughput sequencing was used to profile the TCR beta-chain CDR3 region of each patient. Under the source paper's analysis protocol: CDR3 differences across clinicopathological groups were used to build a classifier for discriminating distant-metastatic papillary thyroid cancer patients. The Shannon index was used to measure repertoire diversity, and the Morisita-Horn index was used to measure how similar tumor and blood repertoires were. TCRdb reran the public reads through fastp at Q25 and MiXCR, keeping productive beta chains. TCRdb, not the authors, supplied the V and J calls. The sample table lists about 53,000 clones, approximately 22% of them with a count of one. The ten largest clones represent 4% to 5% of the sample.

The source of the sample is a study of metastatic and nonmetastatic thyroid tumors (dated by TCRdb to the early 2020s). As for the study more broadly: Repertoires were compared across peripheral blood and tumor or nodule tissue samples from malignant and benign thyroid patients. Study-level results and caveats: In both blood and tumor samples, TCR beta diversity was reported to be significantly higher in malignant tumors than in benign nodules.

No treatment had been received by any patient before thyroid surgery. Using T-cell receptor beta sequencing, the researchers looked back retrospectively at clinical samples from patients, gathered between the early 2010s and the late 2010s. The sample consisted of blood. The receptor was isolated from a female donor with papillary thyroid cancer or a benign thyroid nodule (not recorded which). Some clones in this sample may be carry-over from other donors' samples.

The DNA reads TGTGCCAGCAGCTTAGATACAACAGGGGGAACCTACAATGAGCAGTTCTTC. This is translated as CASSLDTTGGTYNEQFF. Here the chain combines TRBV11-3 and TRBJ2-1; TRBD1 lines up with 8 middle nucleotides. The CDR3 spans 17 residues, from the cysteine through the phenylalanine. Of the read, only the CDR3 DNA is kept; its 51 bases are in frame from base 1. V and J are trimmed by 0 bases and 2 bases, and the gene matches miss 6 bases of the junction. CDR1 and CDR2 were assigned from the germline V gene as SGHNT and YENEEA.